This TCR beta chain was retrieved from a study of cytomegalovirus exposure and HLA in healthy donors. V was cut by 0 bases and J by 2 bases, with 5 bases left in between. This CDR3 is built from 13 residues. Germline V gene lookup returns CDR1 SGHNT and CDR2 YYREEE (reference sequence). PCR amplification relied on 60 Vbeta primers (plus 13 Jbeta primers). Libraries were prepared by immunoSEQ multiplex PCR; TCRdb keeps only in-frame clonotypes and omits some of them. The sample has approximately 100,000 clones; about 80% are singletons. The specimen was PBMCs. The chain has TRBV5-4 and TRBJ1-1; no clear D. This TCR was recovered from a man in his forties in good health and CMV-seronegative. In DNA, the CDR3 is TGTGCCAGCAGCTTGGACAGCAACACTGAAGCTTTCTTT. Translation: CASSLDSNTEAFF. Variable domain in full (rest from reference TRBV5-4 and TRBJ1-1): ETGVTQSPTHLIKTRGQQVTLRCSSQSGHNTVSWYQQALGQGPQFIFQYYREEENGRGNFPPRFSGLQFPNYSSELNVNALELDDSALYLCASSLDSNTEAFFGQGTRLTVV.